Given below is one TCR beta chain in context. The antigen is not known. These data belong to a study of cytomegalovirus exposure and HLA in healthy donors. Overall study results and limits: Among TCR beta chains, those listed as cytomegalovirus-associated numbered roughly 150.

The PCR made use of 60 Vbeta and 13 Jbeta primers. The assay was immunoSEQ multiplex PCR, and TCRdb's table has in-frame clones only and misses some. The data show approximately 140,000 clones, roughly 88% seen once. The CDR3 spans 17 residues. CDR1 and CDR2 (germline): SGHRS, YFSETQ. With V trimmed by 3 bases and J by 0 bases, 7 bases remained unmatched. This TCR came from a woman aged 40-49 years in good health and CMV-seronegative. The sequenced material came from PBMCs. The chain employs TRBV5-1 and TRBJ1-4; 8 nucleotides align to TRBD1. The CDR3 bases are TGCGCCAGCAGCTCACAGGGGGGCTGGGCAACTAATGAAAAACTGTTTTTT. Translating it yields CASSSQGGWATNEKLFF.